This record covers a single T cell receptor (beta chain). The antigen is undetermined. The sample originates from a study of T-cell reconstitution after alpha-beta-depleted transplantation in children. Regarding the study as a whole: Reported findings indicate that, about two months after transplant, alpha-beta T cells came from several hundred expanded clones, which were derived from non-depleted graft cells.

This sample's TCRbeta library carried unique molecular identifier barcodes. Each CDR3 protein is one row after TCRdb ran MiXCR on the PCR reads. The table lists about 580,000 distinct CDR3 sequences, over 20% of them singletons. The receptor was isolated from a boy under two years old with Wiskott-Aldrich syndrome, due to receive a stem cell transplant. This sample comprised PBMCs, obtained before TCRalphabeta/CD19-depleted stem cell transplant.

DNA of the CDR3: TGCGCCAGCAGCTTGGTGGACAGGGGTCTCGAGCAGTACTTC. This sequence encodes CASSLVDRGLEQYF. The rearrangement joins TRBV5-1 to TRBJ2-7; TRBD1 aligns across 9 bases. V was clipped by 0 bases and J by 6 bases; unmatched bases: 4. This CDR3 has 14 residues. From germline, CDR1 is SGHRS and CDR2 YFSETQ.